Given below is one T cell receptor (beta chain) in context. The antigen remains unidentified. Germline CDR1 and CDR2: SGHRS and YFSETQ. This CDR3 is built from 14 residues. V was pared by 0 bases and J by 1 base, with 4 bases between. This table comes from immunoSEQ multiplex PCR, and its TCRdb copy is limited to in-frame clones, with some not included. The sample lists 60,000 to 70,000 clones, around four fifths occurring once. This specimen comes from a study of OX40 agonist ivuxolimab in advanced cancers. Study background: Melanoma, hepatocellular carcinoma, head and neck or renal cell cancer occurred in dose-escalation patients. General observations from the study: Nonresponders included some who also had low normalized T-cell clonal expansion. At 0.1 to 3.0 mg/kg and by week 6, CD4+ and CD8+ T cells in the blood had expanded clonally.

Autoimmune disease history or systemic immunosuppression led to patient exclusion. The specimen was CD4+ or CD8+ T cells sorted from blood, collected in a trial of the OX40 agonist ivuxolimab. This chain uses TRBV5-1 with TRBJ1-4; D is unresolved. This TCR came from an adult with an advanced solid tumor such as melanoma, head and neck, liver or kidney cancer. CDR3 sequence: CASSLGGTNEKLFF. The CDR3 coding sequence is TGCGCCAGCAGCTTGGGAGGAACTAATGAAAAACTGTTTTTT.